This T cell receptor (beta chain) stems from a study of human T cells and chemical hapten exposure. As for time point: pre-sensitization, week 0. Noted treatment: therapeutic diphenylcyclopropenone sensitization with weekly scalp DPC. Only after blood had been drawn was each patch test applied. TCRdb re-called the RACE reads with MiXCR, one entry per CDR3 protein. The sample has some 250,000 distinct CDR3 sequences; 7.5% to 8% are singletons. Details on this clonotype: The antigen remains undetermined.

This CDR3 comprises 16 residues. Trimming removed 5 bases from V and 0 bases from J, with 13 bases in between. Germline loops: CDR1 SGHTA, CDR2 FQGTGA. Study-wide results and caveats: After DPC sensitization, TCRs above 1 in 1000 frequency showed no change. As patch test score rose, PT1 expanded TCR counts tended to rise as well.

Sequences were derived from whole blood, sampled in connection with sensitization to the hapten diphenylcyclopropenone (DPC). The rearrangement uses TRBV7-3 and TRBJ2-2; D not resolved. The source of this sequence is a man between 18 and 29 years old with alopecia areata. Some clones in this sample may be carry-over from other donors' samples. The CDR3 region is CASSPRFRTNTGELFF. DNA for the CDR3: TGTGCCAGCAGCCCCAGGTTTCGGACGAACACCGGGGAGCTGTTTTTT.